Listed below are T cell receptor beta chains from one sample, sequenced in a study of OX40 agonist ivuxolimab in advanced cancers. Repertoires were generated with immunoSEQ multiplex PCR, while TCRdb's copy carries only in-frame clones and drops some. The table has some 59,000 clones, under 90% seen once. The sequencing used CD4+ or CD8+ T cells sorted from blood, collected in a trial of the OX40 agonist ivuxolimab. The source is an adult with an advanced solid tumor such as melanoma, head and neck, liver or kidney cancer. Each CDR3 is given with its conserved first and last residue. The D gene is left open where the match is weak. A row's size may be missing; if present it is once, few, many or a size class.

- | TRBJ2-5 | TRBV28 | once | CASTMGETQYF | TGTGCCAGCACGATGGGGGAGACCCAGTACTTC
- | TRBJ1-2 | TRBV7-2 | - | CASSRDLEDYGYTF | TGTGCCAGCAGCCGGGACTTAGAGGACTATGGCTACACCTTC
- | TRBJ2-1 | TRBV2 | - | CASTKGGTPYNEQFF | TGTGCCAGCACCAAAGGCGGGACCCCCTACAATGAGCAGTTCTTC
TRBD2 | TRBJ2-3 | TRBV2 | - | CASSEGLAGWADTQYF | TGTGCCAGCAGTGAAGGGCTAGCGGGATGGGCAGATACGCAGTATTTT
- | TRBJ1-2 | TRBV30 | - | CAWQMWLDGYTF | TGTGCCTGGCAAATGTGGCTGGATGGCTACACCTTC
TRBD1 | TRBJ2-7 | TRBV6-1 | - | CASSRDRVSYEQYF | TGTGCCAGCAGCCGGGACAGGGTTTCCTACGAGCAGTACTTC
- | TRBJ2-5 | TRBV5-1 | - | CASSLARVETQYF | TGCGCCAGCAGCTTGGCACGGGTAGAGACCCAGTACTTC
TRBD1 | TRBJ1-3 | TRBV11-2 | - | CASSLDRGTGLYF | TGTGCCAGCAGCTTAGATCGGGGGACAGGGTTATATTTT
- | TRBJ2-5 | TRBV5-4 | once | CASSLAGGEWETQYF | TGTGCCAGCAGCTTGGCTGGGGGAGAATGGGAGACCCAGTACTTC
- | TRBJ2-1 | TRBV9 | - | CASSVKARPRDSPEQFF | TGTGCCAGCAGCGTAAAGGCAAGGCCCCGGGACTCCCCTGAGCAGTTCTTC
- | TRBJ2-7 | TRBV27 | - | CASKGDTSPYEQYF | TGTGCCAGCAAGGGGGACACCTCACCCTACGAGCAGTACTTC
TRBD2 | TRBJ2-7 | TRBV2 | - | CASSPSGGWYEQYF | TGTGCCAGCAGTCCTAGCGGGGGGTGGTACGAGCAGTACTTC
- | TRBJ1-1 | TRBV2 | - | CASSEGRGWQINTEAFF | TGTGCCAGCAGTGAAGGTAGAGGTTGGCAGATAAACACTGAAGCTTTCTTT
- | TRBJ2-5 | TRBV5-1 | - | CASSLGARRWETQYF | TGCGCCAGCAGCTTAGGTGCCAGACGCTGGGAGACCCAGTACTTC
- | TRBJ2-7 | TRBV7-4 | - | CASSLMATFQLGKSPPYEQYF | TGTGCCAGCAGCTTGATGGCCACATTCCAGCTTGGTAAGAGCCCTCCCTACGAGCAGTACTTC
- | TRBJ2-2 | TRBV5-1 | - | CASSPKVAGAEGGELFF | TGCGCCAGCAGCCCCAAGGTTGCGGGGGCTGAGGGCGGGGAGCTGTTTTTT
- | TRBJ2-5 | TRBV7-2 | once | CASSQLTGQETQYF | TGTGCCAGCTCCCAGCTTACAGGGCAAGAGACCCAGTACTTC
- | TRBJ2-7 | TRBV5-1 | - | CASSLAPSTGTHEQYF | TGCGCCAGCAGCTTGGCCCCGTCGACAGGGACTCACGAGCAGTACTTC
- | TRBJ1-6 | TRBV10-3 | few | CAISEQQGVHNSPLHF | TGTGCCATCAGTGAGCAGCAGGGCGTACATAATTCACCCCTCCACTTT
- | TRBJ1-5 | TRBV2 | once | CASSGGAGQPQHF | TGTGCCAGCAGTGGGGGGGCGGGGCAGCCCCAGCATTTT
- | TRBJ2-7 | TRBV1 | - | CTSSRGEQYF | TGCACCAGCAGCCGGGGCGAGCAGTACTTC
- | TRBJ1-1 | TRBV7-8 | once | CASSPQQEMNTEAFF | TGTGCCAGCAGCCCCCAACAGGAAATGAACACTGAAGCTTTCTTT
TRBD2 | TRBJ2-7 | TRBV5-5 | few | CASSLELAGVYSYEQYF | TGTGCCAGCAGCTTGGAACTAGCGGGGGTTTACTCCTACGAGCAGTACTTC
TRBD2 | TRBJ2-1 | TRBV2 | - | CASTGVGTSGRGEQFF | TGTGCCAGCACGGGGGTGGGGACTAGCGGGAGGGGTGAGCAGTTCTTC
- | TRBJ2-1 | TRBV5-1 | - | CASSSDHLLYNEQFF | TGCGCCAGCAGCTCGGACCACCTCCTATACAATGAGCAGTTCTTC
- | TRBJ2-5 | TRBV2 | - | CASSEWGAVETQYF | TGTGCCAGCAGTGAATGGGGGGCGGTGGAGACCCAGTACTTC
- | TRBJ2-5 | TRBV6-6 | - | CASSPAQGMETQYF | TGTGCCAGCAGTCCCGCCCAGGGAATGGAGACCCAGTACTTC
- | TRBJ2-3 | TRBV5-1 | - | CASSPTAMGRGDTQYF | TGCGCCAGCAGCCCCACCGCTATGGGTCGTGGGGATACGCAGTATTTT
TRBD2 | TRBJ2-7 | TRBV9 | - | CASSPRQRDSYEQYF | TGTGCCAGCAGCCCTCGCCAGCGGGACTCCTACGAGCAGTACTTC
- | TRBJ1-2 | TRBV28 | - | CASSSKGPYGYTF | TGTGCCAGCAGCTCCAAAGGGCCCTATGGCTACACCTTC
- | TRBJ2-7 | TRBV19 | - | CASTVAGQRMDEQYF | TGTGCCAGTACCGTAGCTGGACAGAGGATGGACGAGCAGTACTTC
- | TRBJ2-5 | TRBV7-8 | - | CASTVRGLQETQYF | TGTGCCAGCACCGTCCGGGGCTTACAAGAGACCCAGTACTTC
- | TRBJ2-1 | TRBV7-9 | - | CASMGRSYSYNEQFF | TGTGCCAGCATGGGCCGGAGTTACTCCTACAATGAGCAGTTCTTC
TRBD2 | TRBJ2-5 | TRBV15 | - | CATSGLAGISGETQYF | TGTGCCACCTCTGGACTAGCGGGGATAAGCGGAGAGACCCAGTACTTC
- | TRBJ1-2 | TRBV2 | - | CASSQHPTNYGYTF | TGTGCCAGCAGTCAGCACCCGACTAACTATGGCTACACCTTC
- | TRBJ1-2 | TRBV6-1 | - | CASSEGQNNYGYTF | TGTGCCAGCAGTGAAGGACAGAATAACTATGGCTACACCTTC
- | TRBJ2-2 | TRBV18 | - | CASSPLLDAGELFF | TGTGCCAGCTCACCCCTGCTGGATGCCGGGGAGCTGTTTTTT
- | TRBJ2-5 | TRBV7-8 | - | CASSLARRGRGQETQYF | TGTGCCAGCAGCTTAGCGAGGAGGGGGCGCGGGCAAGAGACCCAGTACTTC
- | TRBJ1-6 | TRBV5-6 | - | CASSLDPYRAYNSPLHF | TGTGCCAGCAGCTTGGACCCCTACAGGGCCTATAATTCACCCCTCCACTTT
TRBD2 | TRBJ2-1 | TRBV11-2 | - | CASSLGTSGSYNEQFF | TGTGCCAGCAGCTTAGGGACTAGCGGCTCCTACAATGAGCAGTTCTTC
TRBD2 | TRBJ2-1 | TRBV18 | few | CASSPGEGYEQFF | TGTGCCAGCTCACCCGGGGAGGGATATGAGCAGTTCTTC
TRBD1 | TRBJ1-1 | TRBV5-8 | - | CASSLNLGQANTEAFF | TGTGCCAGCAGCCTAAACTTGGGACAGGCGAACACTGAAGCTTTCTTT
- | TRBJ1-1 | TRBV28 | - | CASSLWGRGGTEAFF | TGTGCCAGCAGTTTATGGGGAAGGGGGGGCACTGAAGCTTTCTTT
- | TRBJ2-1 | TRBV29-1 | - | CSVEDRAIGQFF | TGCAGCGTTGAAGATCGGGCAATTGGGCAGTTCTTC
TRBD2 | TRBJ2-1 | TRBV4-2 | - | CASSLTPASGINEQFF | TGTGCCAGCAGCCTTACCCCGGCTAGCGGGATTAATGAGCAGTTCTTC
TRBD1 | TRBJ1-6 | TRBV11-2 | - | CASSPGTGGGYNSPLHF | TGTGCCAGCAGCCCGGGGACAGGGGGCGGATATAATTCACCCCTCCACTTT
- | TRBJ2-1 | TRBV19 | few | CASSIGVLVSDEQFF | TGTGCCAGTAGTATAGGGGTTCTAGTCAGCGATGAGCAGTTCTTC
- | TRBJ1-1 | TRBV27 | - | CASSLGSGTEAFF | TGTGCCAGCAGTTTGGGCAGTGGCACTGAAGCTTTCTTT
- | TRBJ1-6 | TRBV30 | - | CACRQVNNSPLHF | TGTGCCTGTCGACAGGTCAATAATTCACCCCTCCACTTT
TRBD2 | TRBJ2-2 | TRBV14 | - | CASSQIAGAGGELFF | TGTGCCAGCAGCCAGATAGCGGGAGCTGGCGGGGAGCTGTTTTTT
TRBD2 | TRBJ2-3 | TRBV6-1 | few | CASSAPVAGGTDTQYF | TGTGCCAGCAGTGCCCCCGTAGCGGGAGGCACAGATACGCAGTATTTT
- | TRBJ2-7 | TRBV6-6 | - | CASSSPGVGHEQYF | TGTGCCAGCAGTTCTCCGGGTGTGGGGCACGAGCAGTACTTC
- | TRBJ1-2 | TRBV5-6 | - | CASSPGTGFNYGYTF | TGTGCCAGCAGCCCTGGCACAGGGTTCAACTATGGCTACACCTTC
- | TRBJ2-1 | TRBV19 | - | CASSVPGTSSSYNEQFF | TGTGCCAGTAGTGTTCCCGGGACCTCGAGCTCCTACAATGAGCAGTTCTTC